Presented here are 19 T cell receptor beta chains from one specimen sequenced in a study of T cell responses to AZD1222 COVID-19 vaccine. Sequenced by immunoSEQ multiplex PCR; TCRdb stores in-frame clones only, minus some. The data contain some 81,000 clones, approximately 86% of them seen just once; the ten biggest clones take up around 5.4%. The input for sequencing was peripheral blood, taken 28 days after the second AZD1222 dose. These receptors all stem from an adult who received the AZD1222 COVID-19 vaccine.

V gene TRBV11-3 combines with J gene TRBJ2-1; no definite D call. The CDR3 length is 13 residues. V lost 5 bases and J 0 bases, leaving 5 bases between the germline ends. Germline lookup yields CDR1 SGHNT and CDR2 YENEEA. This CDR3 is CASSKSSYNEQFF. CDR3 DNA: TGTGCCAGCAGCAAAAGCTCCTACAATGAGCAGTTCTTC.

V usage is TRBV3-1 (or the pseudogene TRBV3-2) and J usage is TRBJ1-1; perhaps TRBD1 as D (6 bases). The CDR3 runs to 16 residues. V was trimmed by 1 base and J by 7 bases, leaving 19 bases between them. Germline CDR1 reads LGHDT; CDR2 reads YNNKEL (reference sequence). CDR3 protein: CASSQAGGRVQVEAFF. CDR3 in DNA: TGTGCCAGCAGCCAAGCCGGGGGGCGAGTTCAGGTTGAAGCTTTCTTT.

The chain carries TRBV5-1 and TRBJ1-2; D not certain. CDR1 is SGHRS, CDR2 YFSETQ, per germline. This CDR3 is built from 13 residues. V gave up 0 bases and J gave up 2 bases, with 5 bases separating them. CDR3 in amino acids: CASSLEGNYGYTF. In DNA form, the CDR3 reads TGCGCCAGCAGCTTGGAGGGAAACTATGGCTACACCTTC.

In its sample, this clone was seen a few times. The V gene is TRBV30, the J gene TRBJ1-1; maybe TRBD1 (5 bases). The germline V gene has CDR1 GTSNPN and CDR2 SVGIG (reference sequence). This CDR3 spans 15 amino acids. V dropped 8 bases and J dropped 0 bases, with 19 bases sitting between them. The CDR3 is CALGARDRMNTEAFF. The DNA for the CDR3 is TGTGCCCTTGGGGCCCGCGACAGAATGAACACTGAAGCTTTCTTT. The full variable domain, in which reference TRBV30 and TRBJ1-1 provide the parts outside the CDR3, is SQTIHQWPATLVQPVGSPLSLECTVEGTSNPNLYWYRQAAGRGLQLLFYSVGIGQISSEVPQNLSASRPQDRQFILSSKKLLLSDSGFYLCALGARDRMNTEAFFGQGTRLTVV.

The chain links TRBV30 to TRBJ2-7; D gene uncertain. Trimming removed 4 bases at V and 7 bases at J, with 17 bases between. Germline CDR1 is GTSNPN and CDR2 is SVGIG (reference sequence). This CDR3 has 13 residues. Written as DNA, the CDR3 is TGTGCCTGGATGGAGAACAGCTCGGGTGAGCAGTACTTC. Protein product: CAWMENSSGEQYF.

V gene TRBV5-6 combines with J gene TRBJ1-3, with 7 bases that match TRBD1. Germline lookup yields CDR1 SGHDT and CDR2 YYEEEE. The CDR3 is made up of 15 amino acids. Trimming at V came to 4 bases and at J to 1 base, leaving 5 bases not matched to a gene. CDR3 DNA sequence: TGTGCCAGCAGCCCCTCGACAGGGTCTGGAAACACCATATATTTT. Translating gives CASSPSTGSGNTIYF.

V and J are TRBV20-1 and TRBJ1-1; 7 bases agree with TRBD1. Germline V lookup: CDR1 DFQATT, CDR2 SNEGSKA (reference sequence). The CDR3 is 13 residues long. Unmatched junction bases numbered 4, after V lost 3 bases and J lost 3 bases. The CDR3 protein is CSASTGVHTEAFF. In DNA form, the CDR3 reads TGCAGTGCTAGTACAGGGGTCCACACTGAAGCTTTCTTT.

V is TRBV7-9 and J is TRBJ2-7, with D tentatively TRBD2 (6 bases). Trimming removed 1 base at V and 7 bases at J, with 17 bases between. The germline V gene encodes CDR1 SEHNR and CDR2 FQNEAQ (reference sequence). The CDR3 is made up of 15 amino acids. The DNA for the CDR3 is TGTGCCAGCAGCTTAGTGGAGGGTCGGGTTCGGGAGCAGTACTTC. This translates into CASSLVEGRVREQYF. The whole variable domain, filled in from reference TRBV7-9 and TRBJ2-7, reads DTGVSQNPRHKITKRGQNVTFRCDPISEHNRLYWYRQTLGQGPEFLTYFQNEAQLEKSRLLSDRFSAERPKGSFSTLEIQRTEQGDSAMYLCASSLVEGRVREQYFGPGTRLTVT.

The chain couples TRBV6-1 to TRBJ2-3; D may correspond to TRBD1 or TRBD2 (5 bases each). Germline CDR1 reads MNHNS; CDR2 reads SASEGT. This CDR3 comprises 15 residues. V dropped 3 bases and J dropped 2 bases, with 12 bases sitting between them. CDR3 DNA: TGTGCCAGCAGTGATGGGACCCCAATCACAGATACGCAGTATTTT. Its translation is CASSDGTPITDTQYF.

The chain couples TRBV5-3 to TRBJ1-5; 7 nucleotides line up with TRBD1. TRBV5-3 is given ORF status, its function remaining uncertain. J was trimmed by 3 bases and V by 4 bases; bases with no gene match: 7. The CDR3 is 15 residues long. The CDR3 protein is CARSREQGSNQPQHF. CDR3 nucleotide sequence: TGTGCCAGAAGCAGGGAACAGGGGTCCAATCAGCCCCAGCATTTT.

The J gene is TRBJ1-1, the V gene TRBV20-1; D perhaps matches TRBD1 (5 bases). The CDR3 loop spans 11 amino acids. From germline, CDR1 is DFQATT and CDR2 SNEGSKA (reference sequence). Deletions cut 5 bases from V and 5 bases from J, with 9 bases between. The DNA of the CDR3 is TGCAGTGCTGCAGGGATGACTGAAGCTTTCTTT. It translates to CSAAGMTEAFF.

The chain uses TRBV7-2 and TRBJ2-3; 7 positions agree with TRBD2. CDR3 length equals 14 residues. CDR1 is SGHTA, CDR2 FQGNSA, per germline. Unmatched junction bases numbered 5, after V lost 5 bases and J lost 3 bases. The CDR3 sequence is CASSLRTRTDTQYF. In DNA, the CDR3 is TGTGCCAGCAGCCTACGGACTAGAACAGATACGCAGTATTTT.

This clone is medium-sized (0.01 to 0.1%) within its sample. V is TRBV12-3 or TRBV12-4 and J is TRBJ1-4; D is perhaps TRBD1 (6 bases). Trimming cost V 3 bases and J 12 bases, with 14 bases left between them. This CDR3 is 13 amino acids long. The DNA for the CDR3 is TGTGCCAGCAGTTTGGGCAGGGGAGTGGAACTGTTTTTT. This sequence encodes CASSLGRGVELFF.

The J gene is TRBJ1-6, the V gene TRBV7-6, with TRBD1 matching 8 bases. Germline CDR1 SGHVS, CDR2 FNYEAQ. The CDR3 runs 18 residues. V trimming: 3 bases; J trimming: 4 bases; junction bases outside the gene matches: 11. Here the CDR3 DNA reads TGTGCCAGCAGCTTGGGAACAGGGGGTACTCGTTATAATTCACCCCTCCACTTT. This encodes CASSLGTGGTRYNSPLHF. The entire variable domain, with the rest obtained from reference TRBV7-6 and TRBJ1-6, is as follows: GAGVSQSPRYKVTKRGQDVALRCDPISGHVSLYWYRQALGQGPEFLTYFNYEAQQDKSGLPNDRFSAERPEGSISTLTIQRTEQRDSAMYRCASSLGTGGTRYNSPLHFGNGTRLTVT.

As for this clone: An end of the junction differs from the germline gene, which may be a read error. This chain links TRBV7-9 with TRBJ2-7; no clear D gene. Germline V CDR1 and CDR2: SEHNR, FQNEAQ (reference sequence). There are 11 residues in the CDR3. CDR3 sequence: CTMVIVYEQYF. In DNA form, the CDR3 reads TGCACAATGGTAATAGTCTACGAGCAGTACTTC.

The chain is built from TRBV28 and TRBJ2-7; D is unresolved. V was clipped by 5 bases and J by 2 bases, with 10 bases between them. Germline V CDR1 and CDR2: MDHEN, SYDVKM. The CDR3 covers 13 residues. DNA for the CDR3: TGTGCCAGCAGTAAACTGCCAACCTACGAGCAGTACTTC. This codes for CASSKLPTYEQYF.

The chain joins TRBV28 to TRBJ1-1; TRBD1 might be the D (5 bases). This CDR3 spans 13 amino acids. CDR1 MDHEN and CDR2 SYDVKM come from the germline V gene. In DNA form, the CDR3 reads TGTCGGACCGGGGGGGGAATGAACACTGAAGCTTTCTTT. It is translated as CRTGGGMNTEAFF.

The count of this clone is one. V is TRBV7-2 and J is TRBJ2-3; 9 bases match TRBD2. After removal of 2 bases from V and 1 base from J, the junction contained 4 bases not matched to a gene. The CDR3 consists of 16 residues. Looked up from germline, CDR1 is SGHTA and CDR2 is FQGNSA. CDR3 amino acids: CASSLRAGGRTDTQYF. CDR3 bases: TGTGCCAGCAGCTTAAGGGCGGGAGGGCGCACAGATACGCAGTATTTT.

V gene TRBV7-8 combines with J gene TRBJ2-5; 8 bases map to TRBD1. The germline V gene encodes CDR1 SGHVS and CDR2 FQNEAQ. V shed 4 bases, J shed 4 bases, and the junction held 11 bases outside the gene matches. CDR3 length: 16 residues. The DNA of the CDR3 is TGTGCCAGCAGCTCTGACAGGGGAGTTCTGGGAGAGACCCAGTACTTC. Residues: CASSSDRGVLGETQYF. The full variable domain, in which reference TRBV7-8 and TRBJ2-5 provide the parts outside the CDR3, is GAGVSQSPRYKVAKRGQDVALRCDPISGHVSLFWYQQALGQGPEFLTYFQNEAQLDKSGLPSDRFFAERPEGSVSTLKIQRTQQEDSAVYLCASSSDRGVLGETQYFGPGTRLLVL.